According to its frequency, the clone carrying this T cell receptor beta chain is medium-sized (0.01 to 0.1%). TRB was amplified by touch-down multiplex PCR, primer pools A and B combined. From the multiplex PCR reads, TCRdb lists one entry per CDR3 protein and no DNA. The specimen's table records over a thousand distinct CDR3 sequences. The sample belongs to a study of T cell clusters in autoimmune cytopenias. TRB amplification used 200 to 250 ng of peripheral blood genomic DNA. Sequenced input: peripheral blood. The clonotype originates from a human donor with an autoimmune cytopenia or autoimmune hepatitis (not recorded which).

CDR3 amino acids: CASSGGTTSGTTGELFF. The V call is TRBV6-1, the J call TRBJ2-2; TCRdb's D call of TRBD2 is untestable without DNA. This CDR3 has 17 amino acids. From germline, CDR1 is MNHNS and CDR2 SASEGT.